The 21 T cell receptor beta chains in this list originate from one sample, sequenced in a study of sequential checkpoint blockade in melanoma. Sample treatment: randomized to nivolumab then ipilimumab (arm A) or the reverse (arm B). The assay was immunoSEQ multiplex PCR, and TCRdb's table has in-frame clones only and misses some. The sample includes some 13,000 clones, around 69% seen only once; the top ten take 25% to 35%. The sample was CD8+ T cells sorted from blood (inferred from file names), taken from a patient given nivolumab and ipilimumab in sequence. These receptors all come from a human donor with melanoma.

The V and J genes are TRBV27 and TRBJ2-7, with TRBD1 matching over 9 bases. The CDR3 runs 17 residues. CDR1 is MNHEY and CDR2 is SMNVEV in the germline V gene (reference sequence). V gave up 0 bases and J gave up 4 bases; unmatched junction bases: 10. The CDR3 bases are TGTGCCAGCAGTTTATCTCTTGGGGACAGGGAACCATACGAGCAGTACTTC. Translating gives CASSLSLGDREPYEQYF.

In this sample, this clone turned up a few times. This chain joins TRBV30 and TRBJ2-1; 9 positions agree with TRBD2. CDR3 length: 14 amino acids. The V segment lost 4 bases and the J segment 0 bases; nucleotides outside the gene matches: 1. Germline loops: CDR1 GTSNPN, CDR2 SVGIG (reference sequence). DNA of the CDR3: TGTGCCTGGACGACTAGCGGCTCCTACAATGAGCAGTTCTTC. This sequence encodes CAWTTSGSYNEQFF.

The rearrangement links TRBV4-1 to TRBJ2-3, with D possibly matching TRBD2 (6 bases). This CDR3 is built from 14 residues. Germline assignment: CDR1 MGHRA and CDR2 YSYEKL. V dropped 3 bases and J dropped 4 bases, with 11 bases sitting between them. CDR3 DNA: TGCGCCAGCAGCCAGGCGGGAAGGGCAGATACGCAGTATTTT. It is translated as CASSQAGRADTQYF.

V gene TRBV4-2 combines with J gene TRBJ2-3, with D possibly TRBD1 on 5 matching bases. Germline V gene lookup returns CDR1 LGHNA and CDR2 YNFKEQ. Trimming removed 4 bases from V and 4 bases from J, with 15 bases in between. The length of the CDR3 is 15 residues. CDR3 coding DNA: TGTGCCAGCAGCCCCGAGGAAGGGGCGGCAGATACGCAGTATTTT. Protein sequence: CASSPEEGAADTQYF.

In regard to this clone: The same CDR3 also results from other DNA sequences found in this sample. This chain uses TRBV29-1 with TRBJ1-1; possibly TRBD1 for D (5 bases). Germline CDR1 reads SQVTM; CDR2 reads ANQGSEA. The V end was cut by 5 bases, the J end by 0 bases, with 7 bases between. The CDR3 extends over 12 amino acids. CDR3 coding DNA: TGCAGCGTTTTGGACATGAACACTGAAGCTTTCTTT. Its translation is CSVLDMNTEAFF.

The chain joins TRBV5-4 to TRBJ2-1; TRBD2 matches 10 bases. CDR3 length: 18 residues. Germline CDR1 and CDR2: SGHNT and YYREEE (reference sequence). J lost 7 bases, V lost 3 bases, and 16 bases had no gene match. The CDR3 bases are TGTGCCAGCAGCTCCGACCTAATACTAGCGGGGCTAGATAATGAGCAGTTCTTC. This sequence encodes CASSSDLILAGLDNEQFF.

V usage is TRBV27 and J usage is TRBJ1-1; TRBD1 might be the D (6 bases). Germline values: CDR1 MNHEY, CDR2 SMNVEV (reference sequence). The CDR3 consists of 14 residues. The V and J ends lost 0 bases and 5 bases respectively, with 10 bases between them. The CDR3 DNA reads as TGTGCCAGCAGTTTATCGGGGGCTGGTACTGAAGCTTTCTTT. The encoded protein is CASSLSGAGTEAFF.

The chain is built from TRBV6-1 and TRBJ1-1; D unresolved. Trimming pared 4 bases from V and 0 bases from J, leaving 3 bases between. Germline loops: CDR1 MNHNS, CDR2 SASEGT. The CDR3 has 12 amino acids. CDR3: CASSAMNTEAFF. The CDR3 nucleotides are TGTGCCAGCAGTGCTATGAACACTGAAGCTTTCTTT.

The chain combines TRBV9 with TRBJ1-2, with no clear D. Deletions cut 4 bases from V and 5 bases from J, with 9 bases between. CDR1 and CDR2 from the germline V gene are SGDLS and YYNGEE. This CDR3 is 12 amino acids long. The CDR3 DNA sequence: TGTGCCAGCAGCTCGGGGAGATATGGCTACACCTTC. As protein: CASSSGRYGYTF.

This clone is classed as medium-sized. The V and J genes are TRBV6-6 and TRBJ2-7, with unresolved D. The CDR3 length is 12 residues. V lost 7 bases, J lost 2 bases, and 9 bases lay in between. Germline CDR1 MNHNY, CDR2 SVGAGI (reference sequence). The CDR3 bases are TGTGCCAGCACGACACAACCCTACGAGCAGTACTTC. It is translated as CASTTQPYEQYF.

The rearrangement uses TRBV27 and TRBJ2-7; D gene uncertain. The CDR3 spans 13 residues. V was clipped by 3 bases and J by 0 bases, with 6 bases between them. Germline V gene lookup returns CDR1 MNHEY and CDR2 SMNVEV (reference sequence). The CDR3 region is CASSLSGSYEQYF. As DNA, the CDR3 is TGTGCCAGCAGTTTGTCAGGCTCCTACGAGCAGTACTTC.

The sample holds a few counts of this clone. The genes are TRBV5-1 and TRBJ2-1, with a possible D match to TRBD1 (6 bases). CDR1 SGHRS and CDR2 YFSETQ come from the germline V gene. The length of the CDR3 is 14 residues. V lost 4 bases and J 2 bases, leaving 10 bases between the germline ends. In nucleotides, the CDR3 is TGCGCCAGCAGCACCAGACAGGCCTACAATGAGCAGTTCTTC. The encoded protein is CASSTRQAYNEQFF. The full variable domain, completed using reference TRBV5-1 and TRBJ2-1, is KAGVTQTPRYLIKTRGQQVTLSCSPISGHRSVSWYQQTPGQGLQFLFEYFSETQRNKGNFPGRFSGRQFSNSRSEMNVSTLELGDSALYLCASSTRQAYNEQFFGPGTRLTVL.

The rearrangement joins TRBV15 to TRBJ2-3; possibly TRBD2 for D (7 bases). The CDR3 is 16 residues long. Germline V gene lookup returns CDR1 LNHNV and CDR2 YYDKDF (reference sequence). Deletions cut 1 base from V and 3 bases from J, with 14 bases between. This CDR3 is CATSRGGAGATDTQYF. In nucleotides, the CDR3 is TGTGCCACCAGCAGAGGAGGGGCGGGGGCGACAGATACGCAGTATTTT.

This chain links TRBV27 with TRBJ1-5; perhaps TRBD1 as D (6 bases). This CDR3 is built from 13 residues. The germline V gene encodes CDR1 MNHEY and CDR2 SMNVEV (reference sequence). Between the trimmed V and J ends, which lost 6 bases and 9 bases, there was a span of 15 bases. The CDR3 here is CASSLQGLGPQHF. For the CDR3, the DNA is TGTGCCAGCAGCCTTCAGGGGTTAGGGCCCCAGCATTTT.

The table lists this clone with a few counts. The V call is TRBV9, the J call TRBJ2-1, with TRBD2 as a possible D gene (6 bases). CDR3 size: 16 residues. CDR1 SGDLS and CDR2 YYNGEE come from the germline V gene. V was trimmed by 0 bases and J by 0 bases, leaving 10 bases between them. Here the CDR3 reads CASSVEGTPSYNEQFF. In DNA, the CDR3 is TGTGCCAGCAGCGTAGAAGGGACTCCCTCCTACAATGAGCAGTTCTTC.

The gene calls are TRBV6-1 and TRBJ2-7; 11 nucleotides line up with TRBD1. CDR1 MNHNS and CDR2 SASEGT come from the germline V gene. V shed 4 bases and J 2 bases; nucleotides not matched to a gene: 7. The CDR3 totals 16 residues. As DNA, the CDR3 is TGTGCCAGCAGTGTTCTGGGACAGGGGGTCACCTACGAGCAGTACTTC. It codes for CASSVLGQGVTYEQYF.

The CDR3 spells CASSQEVEDRRISTQYF. Here the CDR3 DNA reads TGCGCCAGCAGCCAAGAGGTAGAGGACAGACGGATATCTACCCAGTACTTC. V is TRBV4-3 and J is TRBJ2-5; perhaps TRBD1 as D (6 bases). Germline V lookup: CDR1 LGHNA, CDR2 YSLEER. Trimming removed 0 bases at V and 8 bases at J, with 22 bases between. This CDR3 comprises 17 residues.

The rearrangement joins TRBV6-6 to TRBJ2-7, with 9 bases fitting TRBD2. CDR3 size: 14 residues. V shed 6 bases and J 3 bases; nucleotides not matched to a gene: 6. Germline V gives CDR1 MNHNY, CDR2 SVGAGI (reference sequence). In nucleotides, the CDR3 is TGTGCCAGCAGAGTAGCGGGGGAGAACTACGAGCAGTACTTC. Its translation: CASRVAGENYEQYF.

The rearrangement uses TRBV7-8 and TRBJ1-3; tentative D call: TRBD1 (6 bases). Per the germline V gene, CDR1 is SGHVS and CDR2 is FQNEAQ. The CDR3 spans 14 residues. V lost 2 bases, J lost 4 bases, and 9 bases lay in between. CDR3 coding DNA: TGTGCCAGCAGCTTATCGCAGGGGGGAAACACCATATATTTT. Translated: CASSLSQGGNTIYF.

This chain uses TRBV2 with TRBJ2-7; D perhaps matches TRBD1 (5 bases). V lost 2 bases and J 2 bases, leaving 10 bases between the germline ends. Germline CDR1 reads SNHLY; CDR2 reads FYNNEI. This CDR3 is built from 14 residues. CDR3 in amino acids: CASSEWGRAYEQYF. CDR3 DNA: TGTGCCAGCAGTGAATGGGGCAGAGCCTACGAGCAGTACTTC.

V usage is TRBV7-6 and J usage is TRBJ2-2, with TRBD1 matching over 7 bases. V lost 6 bases to trimming and J lost 6 bases; unmatched junction nucleotides: 4. This CDR3 spans 13 amino acids. Germline V gene sequence: CDR1 SGHVS, CDR2 FNYEAQ. CDR3 protein: CASRKGGPGELFF. The CDR3, as DNA: TGTGCCAGCAGAAAAGGGGGCCCCGGGGAGCTGTTTTTT.